Below, one TCR beta chain is given with its context. V lost 0 bases to trimming and J lost 3 bases, with 14 bases between them. The length of the CDR3 is 15 residues. Germline loops: CDR1 GTSNPN, CDR2 SVGIG (reference sequence). The data were taken from a study of T cell responses to AZD1222 COVID-19 vaccine. This table comes from immunoSEQ multiplex PCR, and its TCRdb copy is limited to in-frame clones, with some not included. The sample has around 61,000 clones, 80% to 90% seen once; the top ten hold more than 13%. This chain links TRBV30 with TRBJ1-1, with D perhaps TRBD1 (5 bases). This clonotype was obtained from an adult in good health. The source material was peripheral blood, sampled on day 0 of AZD1222 vaccination. CDR3 protein: CAWSVQEGMDTEAFF. In DNA form, the CDR3 reads TGTGCCTGGAGTGTACAGGAGGGCATGGACACTGAAGCTTTCTTT.